Listed below are T cell receptor beta chains from one sample, sequenced in a study of CD8+CD57+ T cells in acquired aplastic anemia. TCRdb re-called the reads through MiXCR, storing one row per CDR3 protein. The sample consists of 95,000 to 150,000 distinct CDR3 sequences, approximately 40% of them appearing once. The sequenced material came from sorted CD4+, CD8+, or CD8+CD57+ T cells (not recorded which) from PBMCs. These receptor sequences come from a human donor with aplastic anemia. The CDR3 runs from the conserved cysteine through the conserved F or W. The D gene is left open where the match is weak. Not every row has a clone size; where given, it reads once, few, many or a size class.

TRBJ2-7 | TRBD1 | TRBV24-1 | - | TGTGCCACCAGCCGGGACAGGGGCGCCTTTCGGTACTTC | CATSRDRGAFRYF
TRBJ2-1 | TRBD1 | TRBV5-5 | many | TGTGCCAGCAGCTCGGGACAGACCTACAATGAGCAGTTCTTC | CASSSGQTYNEQFF
TRBJ1-2 | - | TRBV10-3 | - | TGTGCCATCAGTGATGGACGGTATGGCTACACCTTC | CAISDGRYGYTF
TRBJ1-6 | TRBD1 | TRBV7-2 | many | TGTGCCAGCAGCGCCACCCATACCCTACAGGGGGCGAACAATTCACCCCTCCACTTT | CASSATHTLQGANNSPLHF
TRBJ2-2 | TRBD1 | TRBV10-2 | many | TGCGCCAGCAGCCGTAGGACAGGGAGTAACACCGGGGAGCTGTTTTTT | CASSRRTGSNTGELFF
TRBJ2-3 | TRBD1 | TRBV10-3 | - | TGTGCCATCAGTAGAGGACAGGGTGCAGATACGCAGTATTTT | CAISRGQGADTQYF
TRBJ1-2 | TRBD1 | TRBV29-1 | - | TGCAGCGCCGGACAGGATGGCTACACCTTC | CSAGQDGYTF
TRBJ1-1 | - | TRBV6-1 | few | TGTGCCAGCAGTGAGAGGGTTGATAGCACTGAAGCTTTCTTT | CASSERVDSTEAFF
TRBJ2-5 | - | TRBV24-1 | many | TGTGCCACCAGTGAATGGGAGCAAGAGACCCAGTACTTC | CATSEWEQETQYF
TRBJ1-2 | - | TRBV24-1 | - | TGTGCCACCAGTGATCCCCAAGCTAACTATGGCTACACCTTC | CATSDPQANYGYTF
TRBJ2-1 | TRBD2 | TRBV19 | - | TGTGCCAGTCAGCCCCGAGGAGCGGGGGAGCCACACGGATCCAGTGCCTTC | CASQPRGAGEPHGSSAF
TRBJ2-1 | TRBD1 | TRBV5-5 | many | TGTGCCAGCAGCCGGGACAGGGAGAATGAGCAGTTCTTC | CASSRDRENEQFF
TRBJ1-3 | TRBD1 | TRBV5-4 | few | TGTGCCAGCAGCTTGCGGGGGACAGAGGATTTTGGAAACACCATATATTTT | CASSLRGTEDFGNTIYF
TRBJ1-2 | TRBD1 | TRBV24-1 | many | TGTGCCACCAGTGATTTAATTTATGGGACAGGGGAGGTAAATGGCTACACCTTC | CATSDLIYGTGEVNGYTF
TRBJ2-3 | TRBD2 | TRBV20-1 | many | TGCAGTGCTATTAGGCGGGGGGGCGCTACAGATACGCAGTATTTT | CSAIRRGGATDTQYF
TRBJ2-5 | - | TRBV5-1 | many | TGCGCCAGCAGCCGTGGGGGAGAGACCCAGTACTTC | CASSRGGETQYF
TRBJ2-6 | TRBD2 | TRBV5-1 | - | TGCGCCAGCAGCTTGGACGGGGGGTTGACTTCTGGGGCCTACGTCCTGACTTTC | CASSLDGGLTSGAYVLTF
TRBJ2-1 | - | TRBV10-3 | - | TGTGCCCACTCGGGGGGCCGTGGTGTAAATGAGCAGTTCTTC | CAHSGGRGVNEQFF